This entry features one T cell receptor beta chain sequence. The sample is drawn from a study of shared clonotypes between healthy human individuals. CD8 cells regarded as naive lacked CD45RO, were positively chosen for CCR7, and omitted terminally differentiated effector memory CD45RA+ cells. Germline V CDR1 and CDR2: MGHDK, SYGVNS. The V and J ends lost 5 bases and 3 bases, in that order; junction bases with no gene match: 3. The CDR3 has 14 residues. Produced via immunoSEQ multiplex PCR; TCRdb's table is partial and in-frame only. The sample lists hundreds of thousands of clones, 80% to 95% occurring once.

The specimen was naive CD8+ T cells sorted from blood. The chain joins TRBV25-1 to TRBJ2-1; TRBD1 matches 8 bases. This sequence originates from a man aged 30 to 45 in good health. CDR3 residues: CASSTGQGYNEQFF. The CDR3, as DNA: TGTGCCAGCAGTACCGGACAGGGCTACAATGAGCAGTTCTTC. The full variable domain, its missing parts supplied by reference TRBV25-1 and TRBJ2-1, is EADIYQTPRYLVIGTGKKITLECSQTMGHDKMYWYQQDPGMELHLIHYSYGVNSTEKGDLSSESTVSRIRTEHFPLTLESARPSHTSQYLCASSTGQGYNEQFFGPGTRLTVL.